A single sample gave rise to the 30 T cell receptor beta chains below, sequenced in a study of control samples from healthy donors and cancer patients. The table came from immunoSEQ multiplex PCR; TCRdb's copy has only in-frame clones and leaves some out. The sample holds 260,000 or so clones; around 80% are singletons and the top ten take 10% to 15%. The material sequenced was PBMCs. The receptors shown here come from a woman between 55 and 75 years old with lung cancer.

The chain uses TRBV29-1 and TRBJ2-7; 9 bases line up with TRBD1. J lost 6 bases, V lost 5 bases, and 8 bases had no gene match. The CDR3 is 13 residues long. Germline lookup yields CDR1 SQVTM and CDR2 ANQGSEA. The chain's CDR3 is CSVTRTGDGEQYF. The CDR3 coding sequence is TGCAGCGTTACCCGGACAGGGGATGGCGAGCAGTACTTC.

This clone showed up just a few times. Other DNA sequences in this specimen translate into the identical CDR3. The V and J genes are TRBV5-1 and TRBJ2-5, with 15 positions matching TRBD2. Germline trimming cut 4 bases from V and 5 bases from J; bases unmatched to any gene: 3. The CDR3 length is 15 residues. The germline CDR1 and CDR2 sequences are SGHRS and YFSETQ. Here the CDR3 DNA reads TGCGCCAGCAGCCCCGGACTAGCGGGAGGGGAGACCCAGTACTTC. It codes for CASSPGLAGGETQYF.

V is TRBV7-3 and J is TRBJ2-5; D ambiguous. The CDR3 has 14 amino acids. Germline loops: CDR1 SGHTA, CDR2 FQGTGA. V lost 5 bases and J lost 1, with 11 bases in between. CDR3 residues: CASSPDPAQETQYF. CDR3 bases: TGTGCCAGCAGCCCCGATCCAGCCCAAGAGACCCAGTACTTC.

This clone came up once. V usage is TRBV3-1 (or the pseudogene TRBV3-2) and J usage is TRBJ1-6; D remains unclear. Trimming stripped 0 bases from V and 6 bases from J, with 12 bases between. Germline V gene sequence: CDR1 LGHDT, CDR2 YNNKEL (reference sequence). The CDR3 totals 16 residues. CDR3 region: CASSQDSTWGNSPLHF. The DNA for the CDR3 is TGTGCCAGCAGCCAAGATAGTACCTGGGGTAATTCACCCCTCCACTTT.

This sequence joins TRBV29-1 and TRBJ1-4, with 8 bases aligning to TRBD1. J was trimmed by 2 bases and V by 7 bases; bases with no gene match: 9. This CDR3 contains 15 residues. Per germline, CDR1 SQVTM and CDR2 ANQGSEA. Here the CDR3 DNA reads TGCAGCGCGTGGACAGGGTCCAATACTAATGAAAAACTGTTTTTT. This encodes CSAWTGSNTNEKLFF.

This chain joins TRBV13 and TRBJ1-5; TRBD1 is a possible D gene (6 bases). Trimming left V 3 bases short and J 7 bases short, with 7 bases between. Germline V gene sequence: CDR1 PRHDT, CDR2 FYEKMQ (reference sequence). The CDR3 extends over 12 amino acids. CDR3 DNA sequence: TGTGCCAGCAGCTTCAGGGGCCAGCCCCAGCATTTT. Protein product: CASSFRGQPQHF.

This clone was seen only a few times. The chain links TRBV28 to TRBJ2-1; 10 bases agree with TRBD2. The CDR3 runs 16 residues. The V gene end was trimmed by 4 bases and the J gene end by 5 bases; junction bases not matched to a gene: 8. Germline V gene lookup returns CDR1 MDHEN and CDR2 SYDVKM. The CDR3 DNA reads TGTGCCAGCAGTTCACTCCTAGCGGGAGAGAACAATGAGCAGTTCTTC. Translation: CASSSLLAGENNEQFF.

The genes are TRBV5-4 and TRBJ1-4; D is unresolved. The CDR3 has 15 residues. Trimming left V 4 bases short and J 4 bases short, with 14 bases between. Germline assignment: CDR1 SGHNT and CDR2 YYREEE (reference sequence). CDR3 sequence: CASSTRSGDNEKLFF. DNA of the CDR3: TGTGCCAGCAGCACCAGATCGGGAGATAATGAAAAACTGTTTTTT.

The chain couples TRBV7-3 to TRBJ1-1; TRBD1 is a possible D gene (5 bases). The ends were cut back, 4 bases at V and 5 bases at J, with 11 bases in the middle. CDR1 and CDR2 from the germline V gene are SGHTA and FQGTGA. There are 13 residues in the CDR3. The CDR3 spells CASSSVGGTEAFF. CDR3 sequence (DNA): TGTGCCAGCAGCTCAGTGGGGGGAACTGAAGCTTTCTTT. Combining the CDR3 with reference TRBV7-3 and TRBJ1-1 gives the whole variable domain GAGVSQTPSNKVTEKGKYVELRCDPISGHTALYWYRQSLGQGPEFLIYFQGTGAADDSGLPNDRFFAVRPEGSVSTLKIQRTERGDSAVYLCASSSVGGTEAFFGQGTRLTVV.

The chain combines TRBV28 with TRBJ2-6; 10 nucleotides agree with TRBD1. The V and J ends lost 6 bases and 1 base, in that order; junction bases with no gene match: 15. The germline CDR1 and CDR2 sequences are MDHEN and SYDVKM. There are 20 residues in the CDR3. The CDR3 here is CASSLNLGQGIQSGANVLTF. As DNA, the CDR3 is TGTGCCAGCAGCCTAAACCTGGGACAGGGGATACAATCTGGGGCCAACGTCCTGACTTTC.

This clone was counted only a few times. The rearrangement links TRBV12-3 or TRBV12-4 to TRBJ2-1, with D possibly matching TRBD2 (5 bases). CDR3 size: 11 residues. V was pared by 9 bases and J by 6 bases, with 9 bases between. The CDR3 loop reads CASRGLNEQFF. CDR3 DNA: TGTGCCAGTCGGGGTCTCAATGAGCAGTTCTTC.

The chain joins TRBV2 to TRBJ2-5; 8 bases match TRBD2. CDR1 and CDR2 from the germline V gene are SNHLY and FYNNEI. The CDR3 is 16 residues long. Losses at the gene ends were 1 base for V and 5 bases for J; bases not matched to a gene: 9. The CDR3 DNA follows: TGTGCCAGCAGTGAAGAGTTCCATAGCGGGACTGAGACCCAGTACTTC. This codes for CASSEEFHSGTETQYF.

The V call is TRBV7-9, the J call TRBJ2-7; D is perhaps TRBD2 (7 bases). The CDR3 loop spans 17 amino acids. CDR1 and CDR2 (germline): SEHNR, FQNEAQ (reference sequence). The germline V and J ends were trimmed by 6 bases and 4 bases, with 25 bases remaining between them. CDR3 sequence: CASSSPTRGAQQYEQYF. In nucleotides, the CDR3 is TGTGCCAGCAGTTCGCCCACCCGGGGGGCTCAACAATACGAGCAGTACTTC.

The DNA for the CDR3 is TGTGCCAGCAGACCAGGACAGGGGGCGGTTGCTGAAGCTTTCTTT. It encodes CASRPGQGAVAEAFF. The chain carries TRBV2 and TRBJ1-1; 11 bases fit TRBD1. V dropped 6 bases and J dropped 6; count of bases not matched to a gene: 9. The CDR3 runs 15 residues. Germline loops: CDR1 SNHLY, CDR2 FYNNEI.

CDR3 region: CASSPTSGQGMYEQYF. DNA for the CDR3: TGTGCCAGTAGTCCAACATCGGGACAGGGGATGTACGAGCAGTACTTC. The chain uses TRBV19 and TRBJ2-7; 10 bases are shared with TRBD1. Germline lookup yields CDR1 LNHDA and CDR2 SQIVND (reference sequence). The CDR3 extends over 16 amino acids. V gave up 5 bases and J gave up 4 bases; unmatched junction bases: 11.

The rearrangement links TRBV19 to TRBJ2-7, with D possibly TRBD2 on 6 matching bases. CDR3 length: 15 residues. Germline V gives CDR1 LNHDA, CDR2 SQIVND (reference sequence). The V and J ends lost 3 bases and 1 base respectively, with 13 bases between them. In DNA, the CDR3 is TGTGCCAGTAGTATTACGGGGGTTGGATCCTACGAGCAGTACTTC. Amino acids: CASSITGVGSYEQYF.

The rearrangement joins TRBV21-1 to TRBJ2-3; the table assigns TRBD1, which was not confirmed against the DNA. TRBV21-1 is listed as a pseudogene. This CDR3 comprises 15 residues. As DNA, the CDR3 is TGTGCCAGCAGCACCCGACAGGGGCCCACAGATACGCAGTATTTT. The encoded protein is CASSTRQGPTDTQYF.

The chain carries TRBV4-1 and TRBJ1-6; 8 positions match TRBD1. V lost 1 base, J lost 9 bases, and 14 bases stayed unmatched. From germline, CDR1 is MGHRA and CDR2 YSYEKL. This CDR3 has 18 amino acids. The CDR3 DNA reads as TGCGCCAGCAGCCAAGTAGGTAGTCAGGGGGCTCTTGGTTCACCCCTCCACTTT. This codes for CASSQVGSQGALGSPLHF.

J is TRBJ2-7 and V is TRBV15; D ambiguous. The CDR3 consists of 14 residues. V shed 1 base and J shed 2 bases, with 9 bases lying between them. Germline V gene lookup returns CDR1 LNHNV and CDR2 YYDKDF (reference sequence). The CDR3 loop is CATSRAVQTYEQYF. The CDR3 nucleotides are TGTGCCACCAGCAGAGCGGTCCAGACCTACGAGCAGTACTTC.

The chain employs TRBV5-1 and TRBJ2-3; 8 bases line up with TRBD2. CDR1 is SGHRS and CDR2 is YFSETQ in the germline V gene. The CDR3 consists of 16 residues. Germline trimming cut 0 bases from V and 1 base from J; bases unmatched to any gene: 4. This CDR3 reads CASSLAAGGRTDTQYF. CDR3 nucleotide sequence: TGCGCCAGCAGCTTGGCGGCGGGAGGTCGCACAGATACGCAGTATTTT. Full variable domain (rest looked up from reference TRBV5-1 and TRBJ2-3): KAGVTQTPRYLIKTRGQQVTLSCSPISGHRSVSWYQQTPGQGLQFLFEYFSETQRNKGNFPGRFSGRQFSNSRSEMNVSTLELGDSALYLCASSLAAGGRTDTQYFGPGTRLTVL.

The J gene is TRBJ1-5, the V gene TRBV18; TRBD1 is a possible D gene (6 bases). From germline, CDR1 is KGHSH and CDR2 LQKENI. The V end was cut by 3 bases, the J end by 1 base, with 10 bases between. The CDR3 is 15 amino acids. This CDR3 reads CASSPVGGSNQPQHF. The CDR3 nucleotides are TGTGCCAGCTCACCTGTCGGGGGCAGCAATCAGCCCCAGCATTTT.

V gene TRBV5-5 combines with J gene TRBJ2-5; 7 bases are a match to TRBD2. V was pared by 0 bases and J by 4 bases, with 9 bases of the junction left unmatched. Germline V gene sequence: CDR1 SGHKS, CDR2 YYEKEE (reference sequence). The CDR3 contains 16 residues. CDR3 bases: TGTGCCAGCAGCTTGGCCTCTAGAGCGGGATCAGAGACCCAGTACTTC. Translating it yields CASSLASRAGSETQYF.

The rearrangement uses TRBV11-2 and TRBJ2-5; 7 bases align to TRBD2. CDR1 SGHAT and CDR2 FQNNGV come from the germline V gene. V shed 5 bases, J shed 5 bases, and the junction held 8 bases outside the gene matches. CDR3 length: 14 residues. Here the CDR3 reads CASSLPGLLETQYF. The CDR3, as DNA: TGTGCCAGCAGCCTGCCGGGACTATTGGAGACCCAGTACTTC.

This clone was seen only a few times. The V and J genes are TRBV6-2 or TRBV6-3 and TRBJ2-1, with D perhaps being TRBD1 or TRBD2 (6 bases each). V was shortened by 5 bases and J by 1 base, with 18 bases between the two germline ends. Germline CDR1 and CDR2: MNHEY and SVGEGT. The CDR3 contains 17 residues. The CDR3 loop reads CASSLSQLGGSYNEQFF. The CDR3, as DNA: TGTGCCAGCAGTCTCTCCCAACTAGGGGGGTCCTACAATGAGCAGTTCTTC.

The chain couples TRBV3-1 (or the pseudogene TRBV3-2) to TRBJ1-1; 9 positions agree with TRBD1. CDR3 length equals 14 residues. CDR1 and CDR2 (germline): LGHDT, YNNKEL (reference sequence). V lost 3 bases to trimming and J lost 6 bases; unmatched junction nucleotides: 5. The DNA of the CDR3 is TGTGCCAGCAGCCAGCCGGGACAGGGCCCTGAAGCTTTCTTT. Its protein product is CASSQPGQGPEAFF.

With regard to this clone: This same CDR3 is encoded by further DNA sequences in the sample. This chain joins TRBV5-1 and TRBJ2-3; D is unclear. Per the germline V gene, CDR1 is SGHRS and CDR2 is YFSETQ. This CDR3 has 14 amino acids. Trimming removed 2 bases from V and 0 bases from J, with 7 bases in between. For the CDR3, the DNA is TGCGCCAGCAGCTTAGTGGGGAGCACAGATACGCAGTATTTT. It encodes CASSLVGSTDTQYF.

This chain joins TRBV5-6 and TRBJ2-3; 7 bases map to TRBD2. This CDR3 has 13 amino acids. Germline V lookup: CDR1 SGHDT, CDR2 YYEEEE. Losses at the gene ends were 4 bases for V and 6 bases for J; bases not matched to a gene: 5. CDR3 DNA: TGTGCCAGCAGCCCGACTAGCAGTGATACGCAGTATTTT. Translated, it gives CASSPTSSDTQYF.

This sequence joins TRBV5-8 and TRBJ2-1; D is unresolved. From germline, CDR1 is SGHTS and CDR2 YDEGEE. Trimming left V 2 bases short and J 0 bases short, with 12 bases between. The CDR3 contains 16 residues. CDR3 DNA sequence: TGTGCCAGCAGCTTCTCCGGCGCGTCCTCCTACAATGAGCAGTTCTTC. Residues: CASSFSGASSYNEQFF.

The V and J genes are TRBV7-8 and TRBJ1-1, with 8 bases matching TRBD1. After removal of 2 bases from V and 11 bases from J, the junction contained 4 bases not matched to a gene. Germline CDR1 SGHVS, CDR2 FQNEAQ. The CDR3 extends over 12 amino acids. CDR3 sequence: CASSLSGQEAFF. CDR3 sequence (DNA): TGTGCCAGCAGCTTATCGGGACAGGAGGCTTTCTTT.

This chain uses TRBV6-5 with TRBJ2-7; 9 bases agree with TRBD1. This CDR3 is 14 amino acids long. Losses at the gene ends were 6 bases for V and 5 bases for J; bases not matched to a gene: 8. Germline assignment: CDR1 MNHEY and CDR2 SVGAGI. The CDR3 DNA follows: TGTGCCAGCAGCCCACAGGGGGCTGGGAACGAGCAGTACTTC. Protein sequence: CASSPQGAGNEQYF.